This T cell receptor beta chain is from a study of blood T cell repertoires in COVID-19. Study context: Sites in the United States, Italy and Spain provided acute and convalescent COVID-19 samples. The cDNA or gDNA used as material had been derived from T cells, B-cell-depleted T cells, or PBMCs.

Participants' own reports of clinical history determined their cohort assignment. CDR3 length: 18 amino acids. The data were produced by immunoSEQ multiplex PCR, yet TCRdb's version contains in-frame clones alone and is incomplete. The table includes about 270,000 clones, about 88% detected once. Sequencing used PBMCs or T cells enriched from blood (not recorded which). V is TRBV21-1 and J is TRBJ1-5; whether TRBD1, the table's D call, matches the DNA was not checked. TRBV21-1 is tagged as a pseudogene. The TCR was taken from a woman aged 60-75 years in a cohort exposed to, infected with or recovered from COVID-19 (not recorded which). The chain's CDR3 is CASSIRDRERDSNQPQHF. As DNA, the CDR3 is TGTGCCAGCAGCATTAGGGACAGGGAAAGGGATAGCAATCAGCCCCAGCATTTT.